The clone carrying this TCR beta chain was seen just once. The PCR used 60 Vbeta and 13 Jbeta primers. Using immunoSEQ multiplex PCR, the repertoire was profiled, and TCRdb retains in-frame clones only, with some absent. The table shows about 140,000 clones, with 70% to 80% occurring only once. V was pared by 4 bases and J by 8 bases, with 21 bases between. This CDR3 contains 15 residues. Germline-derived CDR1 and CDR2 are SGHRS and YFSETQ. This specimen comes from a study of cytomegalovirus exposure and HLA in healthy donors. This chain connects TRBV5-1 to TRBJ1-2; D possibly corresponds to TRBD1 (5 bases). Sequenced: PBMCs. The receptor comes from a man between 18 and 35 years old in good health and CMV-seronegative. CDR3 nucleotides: TGCGCCAGCAGCCTGGGGGACTCCTTCGTTGAAGGCTACACCTTC. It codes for CASSLGDSFVEGYTF.